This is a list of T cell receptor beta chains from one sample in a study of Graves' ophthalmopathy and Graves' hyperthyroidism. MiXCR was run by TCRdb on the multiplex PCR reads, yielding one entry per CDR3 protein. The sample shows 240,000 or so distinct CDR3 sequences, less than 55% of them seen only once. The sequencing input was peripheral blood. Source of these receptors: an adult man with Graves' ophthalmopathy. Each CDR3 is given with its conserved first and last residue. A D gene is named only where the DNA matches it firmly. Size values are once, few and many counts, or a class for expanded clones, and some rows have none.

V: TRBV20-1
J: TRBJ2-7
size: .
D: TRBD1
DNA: TGCAGTGCTAGAGATTTCGGACATACGGGACAGGGGTACTCCTACGGGCAGTACTTC
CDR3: CSARDFGHTGQGYSYGQYF

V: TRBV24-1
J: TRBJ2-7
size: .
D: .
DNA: TGTGCCACCAGTGATTCGGGTGGGGCTAGCCAGAGTTCCTACGAGCAGTACTTC
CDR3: CATSDSGGASQSSYEQYF

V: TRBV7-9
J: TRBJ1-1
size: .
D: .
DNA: TGTGCCAGCAGCTCCCCCCCGCGGGTCCCCACTGAAGCTTTCTTT
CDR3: CASSSPPRVPTEAFF

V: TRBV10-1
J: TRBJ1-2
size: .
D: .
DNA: TGCGCCAGCAGGGCAGGGAAACGGAACTATGGCTACACCTTC
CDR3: CASRAGKRNYGYTF

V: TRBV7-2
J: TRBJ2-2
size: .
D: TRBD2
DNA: TGTGCCAGCAGCTCTAGCGGGAGGCGAGTCGGGGAGCTGTTTTTT
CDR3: CASSSSGRRVGELFF

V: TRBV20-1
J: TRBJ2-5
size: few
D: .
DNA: TGCAGTGTTAGGGCTAGTACTCAAGAGACCCAGTACTTC
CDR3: CSVRASTQETQYF

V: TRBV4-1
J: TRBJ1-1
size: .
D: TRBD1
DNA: TGCGCCAGCAGCCCCGTAAACTGGGACAGGCCGAACACTGAAGCTTTCTTT
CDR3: CASSPVNWDRPNTEAFF

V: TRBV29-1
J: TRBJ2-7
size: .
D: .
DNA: TGCAGCGTTGTTAAGGGGCGCTCCTCCTACGAGCAGTACTTC
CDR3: CSVVKGRSSYEQYF

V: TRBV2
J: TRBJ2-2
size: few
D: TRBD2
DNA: TGTGCCAGCAGTGACCAGGGACTAGCGGGCACCGGGGAGCTGTTTTTT
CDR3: CASSDQGLAGTGELFF

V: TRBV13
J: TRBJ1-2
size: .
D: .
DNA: TGTGCCAGCAGCTTGACGGGGGGTGAGGTTGGCTACACCTTC
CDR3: CASSLTGGEVGYTF

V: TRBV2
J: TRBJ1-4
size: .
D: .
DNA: TGTGCCAGCAGTTCCTTCTCGGACAGCCCGAGGGGACTGTTTTTT
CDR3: CASSSFSDSPRGLFF

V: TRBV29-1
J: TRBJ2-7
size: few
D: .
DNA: TGCAGCGTTGAGGTACTAGTCGGCGAGCAGTACTTC
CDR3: CSVEVLVGEQYF

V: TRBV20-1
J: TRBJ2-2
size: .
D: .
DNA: TGCAGTGCTAGAGGGAGTGGGGGCACCGGGGAGCTGTTTTTT
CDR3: CSARGSGGTGELFF

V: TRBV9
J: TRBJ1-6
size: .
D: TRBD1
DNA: TGTGCCAGCAGCCATTCCGGGACAGATAATTCACCCCTCCACTTT
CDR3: CASSHSGTDNSPLHF

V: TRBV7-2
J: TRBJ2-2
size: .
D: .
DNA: TGTGCCAGCAGCTTGCAGGGGGGGGGCCGTAGCACCGGGGAGCTGTTTTTT
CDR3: CASSLQGGGRSTGELFF

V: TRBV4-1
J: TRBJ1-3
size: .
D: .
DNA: TGCGCCAGCAGCCATGTACAGGGTGGGGACACCATATATTTT
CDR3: CASSHVQGGDTIYF

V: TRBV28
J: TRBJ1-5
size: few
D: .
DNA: TGTGCCAGCAGTTTGCTCGGGAATCAGCCCCAGCATTTT
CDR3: CASSLLGNQPQHF

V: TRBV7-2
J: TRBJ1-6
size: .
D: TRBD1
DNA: TGTGCCAGCAGCTTAGGAAGGGGTCAGGGGGTTGCCTATAATTCACCCCTCCACTTT
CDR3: CASSLGRGQGVAYNSPLHF

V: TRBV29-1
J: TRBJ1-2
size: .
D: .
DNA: TGCAGCGTTAAAACAGGGAAATATTACACTAACTATGGCTACACCTTC
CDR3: CSVKTGKYYTNYGYTF

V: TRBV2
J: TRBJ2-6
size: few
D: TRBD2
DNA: TGTGCCAGCAGGGAACTGGGACTAGCGGGGTTCTCTGGGGCCAACGTCCTGACTTTC
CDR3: CASRELGLAGFSGANVLTF

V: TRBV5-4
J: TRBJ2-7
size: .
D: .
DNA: TGTGCCAGCAGCTTGGGCCCCGGACACTTCTACGAGCAGTACTTC
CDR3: CASSLGPGHFYEQYF

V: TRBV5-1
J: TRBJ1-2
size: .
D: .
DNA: TGTGCCAGTAGTATTCGGGAAAACTATGGCTACACCTTC
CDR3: CASSIRENYGYTF

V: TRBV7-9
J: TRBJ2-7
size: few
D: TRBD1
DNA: TGTGCCAGCAGCTGGCCGGGACAGGGGGCGCACGAGCAGTACTTC
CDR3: CASSWPGQGAHEQYF

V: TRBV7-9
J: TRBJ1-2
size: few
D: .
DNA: TGTGCCAGCAGCTTCCCCCCTTCCCGCTATGGCTACACCTTC
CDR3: CASSFPPSRYGYTF

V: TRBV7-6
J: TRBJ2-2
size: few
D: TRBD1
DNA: TGTGCCAGCAGTGGTATAACAGGGGGCACCGGGGAGCTGTTTTTT
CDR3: CASSGITGGTGELFF

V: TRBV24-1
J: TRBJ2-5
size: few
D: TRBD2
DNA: TGTGCCACCAGCCTATTCGGGGGGACCACGGAGACCCAGTACTTC
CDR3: CATSLFGGTTETQYF

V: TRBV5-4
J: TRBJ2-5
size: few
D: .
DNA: TGTGCCAGCAGCTTGGCCAAGGGGGGGAGGGAGACCCAGTACTTC
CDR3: CASSLAKGGRETQYF

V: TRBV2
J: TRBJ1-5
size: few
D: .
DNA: TGTGCCAGCAGTCCCTTAGGCAGCCTTAGCAATCAGCCCCAGCATTTT
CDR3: CASSPLGSLSNQPQHF

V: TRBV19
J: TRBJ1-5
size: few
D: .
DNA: TGTGCCAGTGCTCGACAGGTAGGAGAGCCCCAGCATTTT
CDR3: CASARQVGEPQHF

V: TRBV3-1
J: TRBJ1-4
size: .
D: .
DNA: TGTGCCAGCAGTCCGAAACAGTCAACTAATGAAAAACTGTTTTTT
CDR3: CASSPKQSTNEKLFF

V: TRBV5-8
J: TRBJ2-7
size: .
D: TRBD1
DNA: TGTGCCAGCAGCACGTCCGGGACAGCTCCCTCCTACGAGCAGTACTTC
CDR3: CASSTSGTAPSYEQYF

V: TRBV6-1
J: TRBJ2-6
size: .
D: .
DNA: TGTGCCAGCAGTGAAATGAGCGCTGGGGCCAACGTCCTGACTTTC
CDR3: CASSEMSAGANVLTF

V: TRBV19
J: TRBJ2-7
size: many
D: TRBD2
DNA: TGTGCCAGTAGTGTTAGCGGGAGGAGAGAGCAGTACTTC
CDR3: CASSVSGRREQYF